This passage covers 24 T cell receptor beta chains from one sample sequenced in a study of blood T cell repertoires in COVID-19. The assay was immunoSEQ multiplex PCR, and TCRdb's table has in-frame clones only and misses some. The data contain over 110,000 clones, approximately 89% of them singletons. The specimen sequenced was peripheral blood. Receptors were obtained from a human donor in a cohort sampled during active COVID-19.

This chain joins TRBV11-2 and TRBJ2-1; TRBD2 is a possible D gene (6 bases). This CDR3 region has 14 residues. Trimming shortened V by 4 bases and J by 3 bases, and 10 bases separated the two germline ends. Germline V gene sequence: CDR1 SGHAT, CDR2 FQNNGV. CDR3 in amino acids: CASSWGGDYNEQFF. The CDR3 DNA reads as TGTGCCAGCAGCTGGGGCGGGGACTACAATGAGCAGTTCTTC.

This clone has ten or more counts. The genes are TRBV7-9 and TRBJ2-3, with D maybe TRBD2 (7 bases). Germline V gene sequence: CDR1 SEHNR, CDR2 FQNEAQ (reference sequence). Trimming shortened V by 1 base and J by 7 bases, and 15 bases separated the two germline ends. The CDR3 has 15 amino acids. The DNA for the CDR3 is TGTGCCAGCAGCTTAGAGGGGGTTAGCGGGTATACGCAGTATTTT. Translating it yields CASSLEGVSGYTQYF. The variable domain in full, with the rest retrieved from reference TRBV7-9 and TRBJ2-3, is DTGVSQNPRHKITKRGQNVTFRCDPISEHNRLYWYRQTLGQGPEFLTYFQNEAQLEKSRLLSDRFSAERPKGSFSTLEIQRTEQGDSAMYLCASSLEGVSGYTQYFGPGTRLTVL.

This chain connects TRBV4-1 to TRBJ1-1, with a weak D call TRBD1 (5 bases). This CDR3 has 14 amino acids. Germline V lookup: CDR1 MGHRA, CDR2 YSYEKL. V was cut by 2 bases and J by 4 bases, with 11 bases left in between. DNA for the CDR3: TGCGCCAGCAGCCAACTGGAGGGGAGCACTGAAGCTTTCTTT. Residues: CASSQLEGSTEAFF.

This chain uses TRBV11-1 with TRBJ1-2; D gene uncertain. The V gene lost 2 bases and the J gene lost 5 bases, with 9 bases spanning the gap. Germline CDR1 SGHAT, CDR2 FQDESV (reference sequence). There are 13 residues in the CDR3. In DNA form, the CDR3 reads TGTGCCAGCAGCTTACCAGGACTTTATGGCTACACCTTC. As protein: CASSLPGLYGYTF.

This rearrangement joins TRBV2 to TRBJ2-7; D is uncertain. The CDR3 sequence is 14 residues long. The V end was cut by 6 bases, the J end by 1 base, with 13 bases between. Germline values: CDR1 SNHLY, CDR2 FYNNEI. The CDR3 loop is CASRETSGSYEQYF. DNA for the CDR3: TGTGCCAGCAGAGAAACCTCAGGATCCTACGAGCAGTACTTC.

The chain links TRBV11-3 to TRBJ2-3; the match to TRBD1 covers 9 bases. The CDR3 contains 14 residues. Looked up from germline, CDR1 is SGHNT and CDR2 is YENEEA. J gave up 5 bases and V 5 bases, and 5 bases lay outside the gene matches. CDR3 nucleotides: TGTGCCAGCAGCCCCGACAGGGGGAAAGATACGCAGTATTTT. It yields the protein CASSPDRGKDTQYF. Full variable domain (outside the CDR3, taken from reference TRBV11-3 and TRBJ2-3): EAGVVQSPRYKIIEKKQPVAFWCNPISGHNTLYWYLQNLGQGPELLIRYENEEAVDDSQLPKDRFSAERLKGVDSTLKIQPAELGDSAVYLCASSPDRGKDTQYFGPGTRLTVL.

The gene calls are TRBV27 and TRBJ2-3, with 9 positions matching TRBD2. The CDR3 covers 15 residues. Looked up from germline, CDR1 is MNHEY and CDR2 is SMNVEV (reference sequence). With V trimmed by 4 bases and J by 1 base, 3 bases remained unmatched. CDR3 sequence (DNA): TGTGCCAGCAGTTCTCAGCGGGGGGGCACAGATACGCAGTATTTT. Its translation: CASSSQRGGTDTQYF.

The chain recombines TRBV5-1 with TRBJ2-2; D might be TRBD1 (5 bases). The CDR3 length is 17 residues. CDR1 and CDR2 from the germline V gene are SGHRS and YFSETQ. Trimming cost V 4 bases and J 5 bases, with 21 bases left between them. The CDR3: CASSRSHQGLGTGELFF. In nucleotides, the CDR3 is TGCGCCAGCAGCAGAAGTCATCAGGGTTTAGGTACCGGGGAGCTGTTTTTT.

CDR3 in DNA: TGTGCCAGCAGAATAACAGGGGGCACTGAAGCTTTCTTT. Encoded protein: CASRITGGTEAFF. The chain has TRBV7-9 and TRBJ1-1, with TRBD1 identical over 8 bases. J gave up 4 bases and V 6 bases, and 4 bases lay outside the gene matches. Looked up from germline, CDR1 is SEHNR and CDR2 is FQNEAQ (reference sequence). The CDR3 totals 13 residues.

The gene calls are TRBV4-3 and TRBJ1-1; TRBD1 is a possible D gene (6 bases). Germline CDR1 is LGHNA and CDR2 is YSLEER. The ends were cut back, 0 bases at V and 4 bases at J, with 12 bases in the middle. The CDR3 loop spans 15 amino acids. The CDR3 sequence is CASSQEGQGTTEAFF. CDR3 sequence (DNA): TGCGCCAGCAGCCAAGAGGGGCAGGGGACCACTGAAGCTTTCTTT.

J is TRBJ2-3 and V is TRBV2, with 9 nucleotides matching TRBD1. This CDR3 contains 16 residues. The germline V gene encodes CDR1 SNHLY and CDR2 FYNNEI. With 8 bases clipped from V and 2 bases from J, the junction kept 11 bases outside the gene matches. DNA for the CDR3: TGTGCCAGCTACTCCTTAGGGACAGGGTTCACAGATACGCAGTATTTT. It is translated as CASYSLGTGFTDTQYF. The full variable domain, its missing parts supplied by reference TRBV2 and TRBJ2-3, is EPEVTQTPSHQVTQMGQEVILRCVPISNHLYFYWYRQILGQKVEFLVSFYNNEISEKSEIFDDQFSVERPDGSNFTLKIRSTKLEDSAMYFCASYSLGTGFTDTQYFGPGTRLTVL.

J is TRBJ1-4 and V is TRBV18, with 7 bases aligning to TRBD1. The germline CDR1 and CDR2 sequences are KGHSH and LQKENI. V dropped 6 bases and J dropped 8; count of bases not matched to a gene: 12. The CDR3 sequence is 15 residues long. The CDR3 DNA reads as TGTGCCAGCTCGCCAGACAGGGTCGGAGGGGAAAAACTGTTTTTT. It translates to CASSPDRVGGEKLFF. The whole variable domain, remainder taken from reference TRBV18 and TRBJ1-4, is NAGVMQNPRHLVRRRGQEARLRCSPMKGHSHVYWYRQLPEEGLKFMVYLQKENIIDESGMPKERFSAEFPKEGPSILRIQQVVRGDSAAYFCASSPDRVGGEKLFFGSGTQLSVL.

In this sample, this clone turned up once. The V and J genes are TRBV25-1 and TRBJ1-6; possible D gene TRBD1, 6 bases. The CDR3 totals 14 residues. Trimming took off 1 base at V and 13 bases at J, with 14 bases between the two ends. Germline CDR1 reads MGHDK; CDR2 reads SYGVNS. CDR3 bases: TGTGCCAGCAGTGAATTGGGACAAGGTATTCCCCTCCACTTT. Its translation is CASSELGQGIPLHF.

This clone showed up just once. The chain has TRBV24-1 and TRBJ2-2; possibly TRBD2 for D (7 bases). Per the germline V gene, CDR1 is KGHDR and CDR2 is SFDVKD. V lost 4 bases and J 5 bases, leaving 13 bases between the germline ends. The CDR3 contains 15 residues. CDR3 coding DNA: TGTGCCACCAGTGACGGGGGGCCCCGGACCGGGGAGCTGTTTTTT. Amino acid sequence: CATSDGGPRTGELFF.

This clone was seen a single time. This chain's CDR3 is CATSRDKLAGGQQYF. The CDR3 coding sequence is TGTGCCACCAGCAGAGATAAACTAGCGGGGGGGCAGCAGTACTTC. The J gene is TRBJ2-5, the V gene TRBV15, with 13 nucleotides matching TRBD2. V gave up 0 bases and J gave up 11 bases; unmatched junction bases: 6. This CDR3 contains 15 residues. In germline, CDR1 is LNHNV, CDR2 YYDKDF (reference sequence).

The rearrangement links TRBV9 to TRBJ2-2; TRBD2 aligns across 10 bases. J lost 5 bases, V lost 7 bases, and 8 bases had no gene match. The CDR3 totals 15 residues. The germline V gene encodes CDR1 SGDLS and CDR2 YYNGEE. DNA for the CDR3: TGTGCCAGCGGGGAAGCGGGGGGGCTTACCGGGGAGCTGTTTTTT. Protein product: CASGEAGGLTGELFF.

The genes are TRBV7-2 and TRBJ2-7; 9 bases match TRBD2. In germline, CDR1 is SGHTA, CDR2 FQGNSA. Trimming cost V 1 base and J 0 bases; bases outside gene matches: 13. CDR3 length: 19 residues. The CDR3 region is CASSLVGLASPGSSYEQYF. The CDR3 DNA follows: TGTGCCAGCAGCTTAGTTGGACTAGCGAGCCCCGGGAGCTCCTACGAGCAGTACTTC.

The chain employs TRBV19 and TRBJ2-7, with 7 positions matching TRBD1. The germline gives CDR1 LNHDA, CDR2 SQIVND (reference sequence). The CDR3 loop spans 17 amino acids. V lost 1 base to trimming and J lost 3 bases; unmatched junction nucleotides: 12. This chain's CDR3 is CASSIAGTETLHYEQYF. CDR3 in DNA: TGTGCCAGTAGTATAGCCGGGACAGAGACGTTACACTACGAGCAGTACTTC.

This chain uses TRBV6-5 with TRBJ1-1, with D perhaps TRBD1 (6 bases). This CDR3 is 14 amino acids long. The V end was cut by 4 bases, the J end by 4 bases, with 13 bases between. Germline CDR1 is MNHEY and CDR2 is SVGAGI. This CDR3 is CASSWDIKSTEAFF. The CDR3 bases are TGTGCCAGCAGTTGGGACATTAAAAGCACTGAAGCTTTCTTT.

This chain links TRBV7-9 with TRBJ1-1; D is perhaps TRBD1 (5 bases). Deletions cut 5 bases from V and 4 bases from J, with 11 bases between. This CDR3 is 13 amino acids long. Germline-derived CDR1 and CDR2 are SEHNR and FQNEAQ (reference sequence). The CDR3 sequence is CASSLRQFTEAFF. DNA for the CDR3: TGTGCCAGCAGCCTGAGACAGTTCACTGAAGCTTTCTTT.

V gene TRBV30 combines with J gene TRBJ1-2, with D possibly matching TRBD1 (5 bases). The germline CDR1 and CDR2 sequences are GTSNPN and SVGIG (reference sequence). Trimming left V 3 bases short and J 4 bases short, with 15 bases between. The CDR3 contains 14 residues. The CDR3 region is CAWSLGRRSYGYTF. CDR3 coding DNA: TGTGCCTGGAGCCTGGGGCGGCGGAGCTATGGCTACACCTTC.

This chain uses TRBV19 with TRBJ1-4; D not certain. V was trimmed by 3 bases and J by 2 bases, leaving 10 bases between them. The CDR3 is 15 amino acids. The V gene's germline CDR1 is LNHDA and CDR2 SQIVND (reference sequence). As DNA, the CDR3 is TGTGCCAGTAGTATCCCGGTGAAGACTAATGAAAAACTGTTTTTT. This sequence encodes CASSIPVKTNEKLFF.

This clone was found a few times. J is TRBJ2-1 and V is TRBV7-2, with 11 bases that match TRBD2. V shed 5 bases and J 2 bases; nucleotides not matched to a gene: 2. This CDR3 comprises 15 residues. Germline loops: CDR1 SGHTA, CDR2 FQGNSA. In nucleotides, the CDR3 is TGTGCCAGCAGCAATAGCGGGGGGGCCTACAATGAGCAGTTCTTC. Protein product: CASSNSGGAYNEQFF.

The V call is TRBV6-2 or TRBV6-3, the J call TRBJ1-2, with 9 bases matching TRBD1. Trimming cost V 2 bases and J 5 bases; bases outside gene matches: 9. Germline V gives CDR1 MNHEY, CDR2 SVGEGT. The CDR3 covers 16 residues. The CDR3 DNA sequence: TGTGCCAGCAGTTACGGGGGGACAGGGATGAGGTATGGCTACACCTTC. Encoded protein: CASSYGGTGMRYGYTF.